Reported below is one T cell receptor beta chain. Its antigen remains unidentified. Base qualities are not recorded, but no much larger clone differs from it by a single base. This record belongs to a study of blood T cell repertoires in COVID-19 (dated by TCRdb to about 2020). Regarding the complete study: The collaborator samples originated in the United States, Italy and Spain and spanned the acute and convalescent phases of COVID-19. The material from the prospective study consisted of cDNA or gDNA derived from T cells, B-cell-depleted T cells, or PBMCs. Deeply sampled blood TCRbeta repertoires from subjects exposed to, actively infected with, or recovered from COVID-19 were included in the dataset. The repertoires were released in a freely available public database intended as a resource for research on the immune response to SARS-CoV-2. Samples came from the ongoing ImmuneRACE study (first 160 participants) plus 1,254 subjects from 6 global collaborators. The sample metadata nearly always contained a de-identified subject ID, COVID-19 status, age in years and sex. HLA class I and class II types, where available, came from metadata supplied by the sample provider rather than from assay-based typing. Broader findings and caveats from the paper: How much clinical and demographic metadata was included differed by source and by participant, and the metadata was provided uncurated.

The germline V gene supplies CDR1 MNHEY and CDR2 SVGEGT. Between the V and J ends, shortened by 6 bases and 1 base respectively, the junction contains 10 bases. The CDR3 spans 13 residues, from the cysteine through the phenylalanine. Just CDR3 DNA is preserved here, 39 bases in frame from base 1. Each collaborating institution followed its own protocols to collect whole blood in K2EDTA tubes. For TCRbeta analysis, collaborators shipped samples as frozen whole blood, isolated PBMCs, or DNA extracted from either of those sample types. TCRbeta CDR3 regions were amplified from genomic DNA using the immunoSEQ Assay, a bias-controlled multiplex PCR. The study's own analysis went as follows. The number of nucleated cells in each sample was estimated by amplification of reference gene primers within the assay. To quantify the absolute abundance of each unique TCRbeta CDR3 rearrangement, sequence reads were collapsed and filtered. Productive Simpson clonality was computed per sample as the square root of Simpson's diversity index over productive rearrangements. The clones in this table, taken by TCRdb from immuneACCESS, are in-frame only. Not every clone is retained; where verified, under half of the shortfall comes from an unresolved V gene, and the cause of the rest is unknown. For V, J and clone size, that table is used; D and trimming come from the DNA. This sample has tens of thousands of clones in its table, and approximately 90% of those were observed once. The top ten clonotypes cover roughly 6.3% of the sample.

This chain joins TRBV6-2 or TRBV6-3 to TRBJ2-7; a tentative D match to TRBD1 spans 6 bases. This receptor was identified in a woman older than 75 with active COVID-19. Sequencing input: peripheral blood. The CDR3 protein sequence reads: CASSGQLSYEQYF. The nucleotides read TGTGCCAGCAGCGGACAGCTATCCTACGAGCAGTACTTC.